This T cell receptor beta chain was obtained from a study of blood T cell repertoires in COVID-19. Study background: PBMCs, B-cell-depleted T cells, or T cells were the source of the cDNA or gDNA that made up the material.

Sequencing was performed with immunoSEQ multiplex PCR; in TCRdb, only in-frame clones are kept and a portion is missing. The repertoire consists of roughly 340,000 clones, with 91% occurring once and the leading ten covering roughly 3.4%. Material for sequencing was peripheral blood. The receptor was derived from a woman younger than 30 who had recovered from COVID-19.

The chain's CDR3 is CASSAFLAGLTNSYNEQFF. For the CDR3, the DNA is TGTGCCAGCAGTGCATTCCTAGCGGGATTAACTAACTCCTACAATGAGCAGTTCTTC. The J gene is TRBJ2-1, the V gene TRBV2; 9 bases align to TRBD2. This CDR3 is built from 19 residues. Germline CDR1 SNHLY, CDR2 FYNNEI. V trimming: 4 bases; J trimming: 0 bases; junction bases outside the gene matches: 13.